This T cell receptor beta chain was sequenced during a study of T cells after yellow fever vaccination. Study results and caveats: Primary-vaccination clones mostly resurfaced post-booster (about 95% CD4, roughly 90% CD8).

About this clonotype: The antigen is not known.

TCRdb re-called the 5' RACE reads through MiXCR, storing one row per CDR3 protein. The sample has 250,000 to 400,000 distinct CDR3 sequences, over 4% seen once; the top ten hold approximately 25%. The CDR3 spans 18 residues. This TCR was recovered from a man aged 18-30 years who received the YFV17D yellow fever vaccine. Source: PBMCs, taken 5 days after the yellow fever booster vaccination. This chain joins TRBV1 and TRBJ1-5; the table gives TRBD1 as D, unverified against the DNA. TRBV1 is assigned pseudogene status. CDR3 sequence (DNA): TGCACCAGCAGCCAAAGGGACGAGGGGGTAGAAAGCAATCAGCCCCAGCATTTT. Translation: CTSSQRDEGVESNQPQHF.